Listed below are T cell receptor beta chains from one sample, sequenced in a study of blood T cell repertoires in COVID-19. The protocol was immunoSEQ multiplex PCR, while the TCRdb copy is restricted to in-frame clones and leaves out a portion. The sample consists of roughly 80,000 clones, roughly 80% of them appearing once. The specimen was peripheral blood. The receptor set was obtained from a woman between 55 and 75 years old with acute or convalescent COVID-19. Both conserved end residues are part of each CDR3. Each record gives: CDR3 length, J gene, V gene, D gene, clone size, CDR3 protein, CDR3 DNA. D genes are given only for firm matches. The size entry is marked missing in some rows and otherwise reads once, few, many or a size class.

>13|TRBJ2-2|TRBV2|.|.
CASTGPNTGELFF
TGTGCCAGCACAGGGCCGAACACCGGGGAGCTGTTTTTT
>16|TRBJ2-7|TRBV7-6|TRBD1|.
CASSLAGGQGAYEQYF
TGTGCCAGCAGCTTAGCGGGAGGACAGGGGGCTTACGAGCAGTACTTC
>17|TRBJ1-2|TRBV7-9|.|.
CASSYEPNRLPNYGYTF
TGTGCCAGCAGCTATGAACCTAACAGGCTACCTAACTATGGCTACACCTTC
>15|TRBJ1-2|TRBV6-2/TRBV6-3|TRBD1|.
CASSDPGQGGYGYTF
TGTGCCAGCAGCGACCCGGGACAGGGCGGCTATGGCTACACCTTC
>15|TRBJ2-2|TRBV5-6|.|.
CASSFGQPNTGELFF
TGTGCCAGCAGCTTCGGACAGCCGAACACCGGGGAGCTGTTTTTT
>14|TRBJ2-3|TRBV27|.|few
CASSLNRGKDTQYF
TGTGCCAGCAGTTTGAACCGGGGGAAAGATACGCAGTATTTT
>14|TRBJ1-5|TRBV6-6|.|.
CASSLTGSGQPQHF
TGTGCCAGCAGCCTAACAGGGAGCGGTCAGCCCCAGCATTTT
>21|TRBJ1-2|TRBV5-1|.|.
CASSLRLFVRQGMTGDYGYTF
TGCGCCAGCAGCTTGCGTTTGTTTGTACGTCAGGGCATGACAGGTGATTATGGCTACACCTTC
>16|TRBJ2-2|TRBV11-2|TRBD2|.
CASSSLAGTNTGELFF
TGTGCCAGCAGCTCCCTAGCGGGAACGAACACCGGGGAGCTGTTTTTT
>14|TRBJ1-5|TRBV24-1|.|.
CATSASLVNQPQHF
TGTGCCACCAGTGCGTCTTTAGTCAATCAGCCCCAGCATTTT
>12|TRBJ1-3|TRBV24-1|.|few
CATSDLRNTIYF
TGTGCCACCAGTGATTTGCGGAACACCATATATTTT
>14|TRBJ1-1|TRBV9|.|.
CASSATGMNTEAFF
TGTGCCAGCAGCGCGACAGGCATGAACACTGAAGCTTTCTTT
>16|TRBJ1-6|TRBV10-3|TRBD1|.
CAISGVAGGANSPLHF
TGTGCCATCAGTGGCGTGGCAGGGGGCGCAAATTCACCCCTCCACTTT
>16|TRBJ1-5|TRBV4-3|TRBD1|.
CASSPATGGYNQPQHF
TGCGCCAGCAGCCCCGCGACAGGGGGGTACAATCAGCCCCAGCATTTT
>13|TRBJ2-5|TRBV12-3/TRBV12-4|.|.
CASTDLGGETQYF
TGTGCCAGCACTGATTTGGGGGGAGAGACCCAGTACTTC